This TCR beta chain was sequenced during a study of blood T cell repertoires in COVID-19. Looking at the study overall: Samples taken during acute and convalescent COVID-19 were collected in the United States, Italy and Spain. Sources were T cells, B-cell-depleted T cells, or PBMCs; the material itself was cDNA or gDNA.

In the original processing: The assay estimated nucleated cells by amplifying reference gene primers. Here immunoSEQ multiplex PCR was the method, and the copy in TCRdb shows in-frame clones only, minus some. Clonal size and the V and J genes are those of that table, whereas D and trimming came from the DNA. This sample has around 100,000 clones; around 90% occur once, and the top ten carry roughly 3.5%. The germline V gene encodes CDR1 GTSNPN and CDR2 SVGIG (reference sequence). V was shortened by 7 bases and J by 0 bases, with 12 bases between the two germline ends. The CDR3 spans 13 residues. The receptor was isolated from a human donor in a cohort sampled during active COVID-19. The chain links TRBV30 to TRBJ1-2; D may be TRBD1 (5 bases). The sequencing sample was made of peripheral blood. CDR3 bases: TGTGCCTTCGGCGGGACTTCTAACTATGGCTACACCTTC. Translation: CAFGGTSNYGYTF. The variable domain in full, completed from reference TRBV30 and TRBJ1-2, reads SQTIHQWPATLVQPVGSPLSLECTVEGTSNPNLYWYRQAAGRGLQLLFYSVGIGQISSEVPQNLSASRPQDRQFILSSKKLLLSDSGFYLCAFGGTSNYGYTFGSGTRLTVV.